Presented here are 3 T cell receptor beta chains from one specimen sequenced in a study of blood T cell repertoires in COVID-19. TCRdb's table, derived via immunoSEQ multiplex PCR, lists solely in-frame clones and lacks some. Of hundreds of thousands of clones in the sample, more than 80% were seen once. The specimen sequenced was peripheral blood. The source of these receptors is a woman under 40 with COVID-19, enrolled during active disease.

The rearrangement links TRBV2 to TRBJ1-1; TRBD1 might be the D (6 bases). V lost 9 bases and J 1 base, leaving 15 bases between the germline ends. The CDR3 loop spans 14 amino acids. Germline V gives CDR1 SNHLY, CDR2 FYNNEI. The CDR3 reads CARGGGRRNTEAFF. CDR3 bases: TGTGCCAGAGGGGGGGGGAGACGGAACACTGAAGCTTTCTTT.

CDR3 protein: CASSLGLTSGHYNEQFF. CDR3 nucleotide sequence: TGTGCCAGCAGCTTGGGCCTAACTAGCGGGCATTACAATGAGCAGTTCTTC. The V call is TRBV5-4, the J call TRBJ2-1; 9 bases are shared with TRBD2. This CDR3 is built from 17 residues. The ends lost 0 bases at V and 4 bases at J; junction bases unmatched: 8. Germline CDR1 reads SGHNT; CDR2 reads YYREEE (reference sequence).

This chain uses TRBV27 with TRBJ1-1; TRBD1 is a possible D gene (5 bases). The V gene's germline CDR1 is MNHEY and CDR2 SMNVEV (reference sequence). There are 16 residues in the CDR3. Trimming removed 3 bases from V and 1 base from J, with 15 bases in between. Here the CDR3 reads CASSLGYRYRNTEAFF. The CDR3 DNA reads TGTGCCAGCAGTTTGGGATACAGGTATCGGAACACTGAAGCTTTCTTT.